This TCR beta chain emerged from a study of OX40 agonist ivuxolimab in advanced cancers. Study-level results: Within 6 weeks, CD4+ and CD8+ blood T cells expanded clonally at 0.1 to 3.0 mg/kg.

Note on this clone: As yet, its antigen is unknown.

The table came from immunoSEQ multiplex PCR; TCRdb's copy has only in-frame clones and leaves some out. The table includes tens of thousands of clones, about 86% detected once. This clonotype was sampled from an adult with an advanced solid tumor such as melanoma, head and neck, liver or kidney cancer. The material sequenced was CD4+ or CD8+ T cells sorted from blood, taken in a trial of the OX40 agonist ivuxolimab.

Here the CDR3 DNA reads TGTGCCAGCAGTTACATCGGCAGCACAGATACGCAGTATTTT. Its protein is CASSYIGSTDTQYF. The V and J genes are TRBV6-5 and TRBJ2-3; no reliable D call. In germline, CDR1 is MNHEY, CDR2 SVGAGI. Trimming pared 2 bases from V and 0 bases from J, leaving 6 bases between. CDR3 length equals 14 residues.